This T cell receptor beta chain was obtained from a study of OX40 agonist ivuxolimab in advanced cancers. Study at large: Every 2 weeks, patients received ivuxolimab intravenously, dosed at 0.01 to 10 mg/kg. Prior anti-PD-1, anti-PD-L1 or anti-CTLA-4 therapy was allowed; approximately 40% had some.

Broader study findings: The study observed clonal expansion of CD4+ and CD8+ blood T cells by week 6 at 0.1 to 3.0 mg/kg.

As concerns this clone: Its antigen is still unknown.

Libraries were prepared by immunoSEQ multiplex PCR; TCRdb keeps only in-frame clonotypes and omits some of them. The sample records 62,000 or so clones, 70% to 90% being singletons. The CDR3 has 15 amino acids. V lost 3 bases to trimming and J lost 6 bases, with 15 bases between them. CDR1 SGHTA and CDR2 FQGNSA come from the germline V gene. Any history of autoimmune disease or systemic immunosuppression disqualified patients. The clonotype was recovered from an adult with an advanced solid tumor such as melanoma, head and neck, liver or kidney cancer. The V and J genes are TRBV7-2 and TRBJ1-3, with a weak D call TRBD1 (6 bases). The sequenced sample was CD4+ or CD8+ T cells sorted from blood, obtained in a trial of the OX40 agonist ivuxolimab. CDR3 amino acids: CASSFSGARVNTIYF. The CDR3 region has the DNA TGTGCCAGCAGCTTCTCAGGGGCGAGGGTAAACACCATATATTTT.